These 2 T cell receptor beta chains originate from one sample sequenced in a study of blood T cell repertoires in COVID-19. Profiling relied on immunoSEQ multiplex PCR, and the TCRdb table lists in-frame clones only, not all of them. The table records approximately 31,000 clones, approximately 85% of them present only once. The sample was peripheral blood. Receptors originate from an elderly man with active COVID-19.

This chain joins TRBV7-3 and TRBJ2-1; D might be TRBD1 (6 bases). The CDR3 consists of 14 residues. The V gene lost 5 bases and the J gene lost 8 bases, with 16 bases spanning the gap. Germline CDR1 SGHTA, CDR2 FQGTGA. CDR3 region: CASSPRQEIHEQFF. The CDR3 nucleotides are TGTGCCAGCAGCCCCCGACAGGAGATTCATGAGCAGTTCTTC.

The rearrangement links TRBV15 to TRBJ2-2; D might be TRBD2 (6 bases). CDR1 LNHNV and CDR2 YYDKDF come from the germline V gene (reference sequence). This CDR3 comprises 16 residues. V dropped 1 base and J dropped 0 bases, with 9 bases sitting between them. CDR3 DNA: TGTGCCACCAGCAGAGGTGCGGGACCGAACACCGGGGAGCTGTTTTTT. It codes for CATSRGAGPNTGELFF. The variable domain in full, completed from reference TRBV15 and TRBJ2-2, reads DAMVIQNPRYQVTQFGKPVTLSCSQTLNHNVMYWYQQKSSQAPKLLFHYYDKDFNNEADTPDNFQSRRPNTSFCFLDIRSPGLGDTAMYLCATSRGAGPNTGELFFGEGSRLTVL.